This T cell receptor beta chain emerged from a study of PD-1 blockade in classical Hodgkin lymphoma. The method was immunoSEQ multiplex PCR; TCRdb's version includes in-frame clones alone and lacks a portion of them. The sample lists some 86,000 clones, 90% seen once, with approximately 2.9% in the top ten. CDR3 size: 15 residues. The junction had 9 bases not matched to a gene; V was cut back by 6 bases and J by 3 bases. The V gene's germline CDR1 is MNHEY and CDR2 SVGAGI. Time point here: cycle 4 day 1 (C4D1), after less than 7 weeks of nivolumab. Each patient relapsed following autologous stem cell transplantation, and prior brentuximab vedotin exposure differed.

Here the sequenced sample was peripheral blood mononuclear cells (PBMCs), taken before the fourth cycle of nivolumab. This clonotype was obtained from a human donor with classical Hodgkin lymphoma. The chain carries TRBV6-5 and TRBJ2-7; 9 bases are shared with TRBD1. In DNA form, the CDR3 reads TGTGCCAGCAGCCCCGGGACAGGGAGGATCTACGAGCAGTACTTC. Amino acid sequence: CASSPGTGRIYEQYF.